The 8 T cell receptor beta chains below come from one sample, sequenced in a study of Tregs in tolerant kidney transplant recipients. Clones were read by immunoSEQ multiplex PCR, and TCRdb kept only the in-frame ones, dropping some. This repertoire includes roughly 53,000 clones. Sample: CD4+ T cells from blood, taken before the transplant. Every receptor here comes from a human donor who received a combined kidney and bone marrow transplant.

A note on this clone: The read gets to within 3 residues of the CDR3 end, and the germline J gene fills in the rest. The chain links TRBV18 to TRBJ2-1; TRBD2 matches 12 bases. Unmatched junction bases numbered 5, after V lost 6 bases and J lost 5 bases. Germline lookup yields CDR1 KGHSH and CDR2 LQKENI. The CDR3 spans 15 residues. The part of the CDR3 DNA that was read is TGTGCCAGCTCGCTAGCGGGAGGGTCCCACAATGAG. It codes for CASSLAGGSHNE. The entire CDR3 protein reads CASSLAGGSHNEQFF.

On this clone itself: The CDR3 extends 3 residues past the end of the read, so its final part is completed from the germline J gene. This chain links TRBV5-1 with TRBJ2-3; 13 bases fit TRBD2. Germline V gene data show CDR1 as SGHRS and CDR2 as YFSETQ. The CDR3 length is 16 residues. J was trimmed by 0 bases and V by 3 bases; bases with no gene match: 1. The chain's CDR3 is CASSWGLAGSTDTQYF. The part of the CDR3 DNA that was read is TGCGCCAGCAGCTGGGGACTAGCGGGAAGCACAGATACG.

Regarding this clone: With the read ending 3 residues before the CDR3 end, the germline J gene is used to fill in that end. V and J are TRBV6-2 or TRBV6-3 and TRBJ2-5, with D perhaps matching TRBD2 (6 bases). The CDR3 contains 15 residues. V lost 8 bases, J lost 5 bases, and 21 bases lay in between. Germline assignment: CDR1 MNHEY and CDR2 SVGEGT. The covered CDR3 bases are TGTGCCAGCTCCATCGGGACTTCGGGGCGGGAGACC. Translating it yields CASSIGTSGRET. The whole CDR3 protein is CASSIGTSGRETQYF.

Regarding this clone: The CDR3 goes on 3 residues after the read ends, and that part is filled in from the germline J gene. V usage is TRBV6-2 or TRBV6-3 and J usage is TRBJ2-6, with no clear D. Germline loops: CDR1 MNHEY, CDR2 SVGEGT. This CDR3 spans 15 amino acids. The V gene lost 6 bases and the J gene lost 2 bases, with 11 bases spanning the gap. Partial CDR3 DNA: TGTGCCAGCAGAAGGGCCCGTGCTGGGGCCAACGTC. Amino acid sequence: CASRRARAGANV. The complete CDR3 protein is CASRRARAGANVLTF.

The CDR3 bases that were read are TGTGCCAGCTCAAGCTCGACAGGGGATAATTCACCC. This translates into CASSSSTGDNSP. The complete CDR3 sequence is CASSSSTGDNSPLHF. The rearrangement links TRBV18 to TRBJ1-6, with TRBD1 matching 8 bases. The read falls 3 residues short of the CDR3 end, and the missing part is taken from the germline J gene. V lost 5 bases to trimming and J lost 5 bases; unmatched junction nucleotides: 5. The CDR3 is made up of 15 amino acids. Germline CDR1 and CDR2: KGHSH and LQKENI.

As to this clone: The read falls 3 residues short of the CDR3 end, and the missing part is taken from the germline J gene. J is TRBJ2-7 and V is TRBV6-2 or TRBV6-3; 7 bases match TRBD1. The CDR3 is made up of 16 amino acids. With 2 bases clipped from V and 3 bases from J, the junction kept 10 bases outside the gene matches. In germline, CDR1 is MNHEY, CDR2 SVGEGT. The CDR3 DNA, read in part, is TGTGCCAGCAGTTACCGGGTAGGGACAGCCATCTACGAG. As protein: CASSYRVGTAIYE. Given in full, the CDR3 is CASSYRVGTAIYEQYF.

For this clone: The read ends 3 residues shy of where the CDR3 ends; the end is completed using the germline J gene. This chain uses TRBV20-1 with TRBJ1-2; TRBD1 agrees at 8 bases. This CDR3 has 15 amino acids. V dropped 5 bases and J dropped 3; count of bases not matched to a gene: 11. Germline loops: CDR1 DFQATT, CDR2 SNEGSKA (reference sequence). The CDR3 loop is CSAPPGQGVYYGYTF. CDR3 DNA, as far as it was read: TGCAGTGCTCCCCCCGGACAGGGAGTCTACTATGGC.

Note on this clone: The CDR3 end lies 3 residues beyond the end of the read and is filled in from the germline J gene. The chain carries TRBV2 and TRBJ1-6; D is unresolved. The ends were cut back, 7 bases at V and 10 bases at J, with 17 bases in the middle. Looked up from germline, CDR1 is SNHLY and CDR2 is FYNNEI. CDR3 length: 14 amino acids. The CDR3 bases that were read are TGTGCCAGCAATCCAGGAGAATCGAGGTCACCC. Translated: CASNPGESRSP. The whole CDR3 region reads CASNPGESRSPLHF.